This T cell receptor beta chain stems from a study of shared clonotypes between healthy human individuals. From germline, CDR1 is SSHAT and CDR2 FNYEAQ (reference sequence). This CDR3 region has 10 residues. With 8 bases removed from V and 3 bases from J, the gap between germline ends came to 3 bases. Study findings and constraints: Having only a few donors restricted how much genetic and exposure-history diversity was captured.

Running of the assay took place at deep level. The authors distributed each subset's genomic DNA evenly over several immunoSEQ plates. In the authors' workflow: Because ImmunoSEQ provided only junction sequences with no quality scores, the filtering differed. The data were produced by immunoSEQ multiplex PCR, yet TCRdb's version contains in-frame clones alone and is incomplete. The DNA was the basis for D and trimming; V, J and clone size are from that table. Of 2,500,000 or so clones in the sample, 90% to 95% are singletons; the top ten hold 0.35% to 0.45%. Comment on this clone: The antigen is not known.

The source material was naive CD4+ T cells from PBMCs. Subset defined: CD45RA+ positively selected. V gene TRBV7-7 combines with J gene TRBJ2-3; D is unclear. The clonotype was recovered from a man aged 18 to 30 in good health. Some clones in this sample may be carry-over from other donors' samples. The CDR3 coding sequence is TGTGCCAGCGGAACAGATACGCAGTATTTT. Its translation is CASGTDTQYF.